The table lists the clone carrying this TCR beta chain with a few counts. No antigen is known for it. This sample is part of a study of Graves' ophthalmopathy and Graves' hyperthyroidism. Whole-study results and caveats: Ophthalmopathy could be told apart from stable hyperthyroidism by a 13-signature model (about 88% sensitivity, approximately 81% specificity). In blood appeared most of the expanded thyroid clonotypes whose frequency exceeded 0.001. Sensitivity reached more than 70% and specificity 72.22% when the model predicted ophthalmopathy progression.

RNA transcripts were the template, and TCR beta CDR3 regions were amplified from them. Second-round multiplex PCR came after first-round RT-PCR with HTBI primers. MiXCR was run by TCRdb on the multiplex PCR reads, yielding one entry per CDR3 protein. The table lists approximately 50,000 distinct CDR3 sequences, around 48% of them singletons, with roughly 20% in the top ten. The source of the PBMCs was approximately 10 ml of fresh peripheral blood. Trimming took 4 bases from V and 1 from J, leaving 10 bases between them. Germline CDR1 is SGHAT and CDR2 is FQNNGV. CDR3 length: 15 residues. Specimen: peripheral blood. The clonotype comes from an adult man with Graves' ophthalmopathy. The chain combines TRBV11-2 with TRBJ2-2, with D possibly matching TRBD1 (6 bases). This CDR3 reads CASSSLTGNTGELFF. The CDR3, as DNA: TGTGCCAGCAGCTCGTTGACAGGGAACACCGGGGAGCTGTTTTTT.